A selection of T cell receptor beta chains follows, all from one sample in a study of blood T cell repertoires in COVID-19. Some clones are missing from TCRdb's copy, which holds only in-frame ones; the method was immunoSEQ multiplex PCR. The sample gives under 200,000 clones, 85% to 90% of which show up once; approximately 0.6% is in the top ten. The sample consisted of peripheral blood. The receptors stem from a man aged 60-69 years with COVID-19, enrolled during active disease. CDR3s include the opening cysteine and the closing phenylalanine or tryptophan. The D gene is left open where the match is weak. A row's size may be missing; if present it is once, few, many or a size class.

v_call	clone_size	d_call	j_call	cdr3_length	cdr3_nt	cdr3_aa
TRBV7-2	few	NA	TRBJ2-1	16	TGTGCCAGCAGCTTAGCGAGCGGGTCCGGGTACAATGAGCAGTTCTTC	CASSLASGSGYNEQFF
TRBV5-4	NA	NA	TRBJ2-5	12	TGTGCCACCGGGGTCGGGGGTACGACCCAGTACTTC	CATGVGGTTQYF
TRBV9	NA	TRBD2	TRBJ2-7	16	TGTGCCAGCAGCGCTCTTTGGAGCGGGGGGGCCCACGAGCAGTACTTC	CASSALWSGGAHEQYF
TRBV11-2	NA	TRBD1	TRBJ2-7	14	TGTGCCAGCAGCAGAAGGACAGGGGGCTCCGAGCAGTACTTC	CASSRRTGGSEQYF
TRBV7-9	NA	NA	TRBJ1-2	16	TGTGCCAGCAGCTCAAGCGCGGGACTATCTAACTATGGCTACACCTTC	CASSSSAGLSNYGYTF
TRBV18	NA	NA	TRBJ1-2	14	TGTGCCAGCTCACCAATAGAGACTAACTATGGCTACACCTTC	CASSPIETNYGYTF
TRBV9	NA	NA	TRBJ2-7	15	TGTGCCAGCAGCGTAAGGGGCCTCTCCTCCTACGAGCAGTACTTC	CASSVRGLSSYEQYF
TRBV27	once	NA	TRBJ1-1	15	TGTGCCAGCAGTCCCGACAGGTACATGAACACTGAAGCTTTCTTT	CASSPDRYMNTEAFF
TRBV6-2/TRBV6-3	NA	TRBD2	TRBJ2-7	15	TGTGCCGGAAGCCCAGCGGGAGGGGGGACCTACGAGCAGTACTTC	CAGSPAGGGTYEQYF
TRBV3-1/TRBV3-2	NA	NA	TRBJ2-1	12	TGTGCCAGCAGCCTTAATTTCGGTGAGCAGTTCTTC	CASSLNFGEQFF